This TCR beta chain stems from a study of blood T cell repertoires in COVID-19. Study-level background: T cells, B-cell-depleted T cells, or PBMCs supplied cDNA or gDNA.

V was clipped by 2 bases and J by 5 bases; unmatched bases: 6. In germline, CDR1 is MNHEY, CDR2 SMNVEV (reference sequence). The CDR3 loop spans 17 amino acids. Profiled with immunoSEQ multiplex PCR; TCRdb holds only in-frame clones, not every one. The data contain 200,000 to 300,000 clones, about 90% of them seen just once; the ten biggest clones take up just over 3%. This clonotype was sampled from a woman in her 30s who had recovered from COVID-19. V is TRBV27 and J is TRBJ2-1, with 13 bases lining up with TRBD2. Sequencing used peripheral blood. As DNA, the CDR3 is TGTGCCAGCAGTTTAGGGCGGGGACTAGCGGGGAACAATGAGCAGTTCTTC. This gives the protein CASSLGRGLAGNNEQFF.